The 25 T cell receptor beta chains listed next were all sequenced from one sample in a study of response to subunit inactivated influenza vaccine. Each CDR3 protein is one row after TCRdb ran MiXCR on the RT-PCR reads. This table has 550,000 to 650,000 distinct CDR3 sequences, roughly 10% appearing once. Here the sequenced sample was PBMCs from blood, taken on the day of vaccination. The receptors stem from a man aged 50 to 60 who received an inactivated influenza vaccine.

This clonotype was observed a handful of times. J is TRBJ2-2 and V is TRBV20-1, with a possible D match to TRBD1 (6 bases). V was pared by 6 bases and J by 1 base, with 12 bases between. The CDR3 loop spans 14 amino acids. Germline assignment: CDR1 DFQATT and CDR2 SNEGSKA (reference sequence). CDR3 protein: CSAHDRWNTGELFF. DNA for the CDR3: TGCAGTGCGCACGACAGGTGGAACACCGGGGAGCTGTTTTTT.

This clonotype was recorded at least ten times. The chain combines TRBV12-1 with TRBJ1-2; the table's TRBD1 call for D was not verified on the DNA. TRBV12-1 is classified as a pseudogene. This CDR3 is built from 16 residues. CDR3 loop: CASSFGHPGGHYGYTF. The CDR3 DNA reads TGTGCCAGCAGCTTTGGCCACCCGGGGGGACACTATGGCTACACCTTC.

The chain links TRBV5-1 to TRBJ2-5; the match to TRBD1 covers 7 bases. The germline CDR1 and CDR2 sequences are SGHRS and YFSETQ. This CDR3 contains 14 residues. V was clipped by 3 bases and J by 5 bases; unmatched bases: 7. The CDR3 here is CASSSARGLETQYF. The CDR3 DNA is TGCGCCAGCAGCTCGGCCAGGGGGTTGGAGACCCAGTACTTC. Complete variable domain (other parts from reference TRBV5-1 and TRBJ2-5): KAGVTQTPRYLIKTRGQQVTLSCSPISGHRSVSWYQQTPGQGLQFLFEYFSETQRNKGNFPGRFSGRQFSNSRSEMNVSTLELGDSALYLCASSSARGLETQYFGPGTRLLVL.

This clonotype was counted only a few times. The chain links TRBV7-8 to TRBJ2-6, with D tentatively TRBD1 (6 bases). Germline CDR1 is SGHVS and CDR2 is FQNEAQ. V was clipped by 8 bases and J by 4 bases, with 15 bases between them. The CDR3 length is 15 residues. DNA for the CDR3: TGTGCCAGCTCCCGGGACACCCGGGGGGCCAACGTCCTGACTTTC. Amino acid sequence: CASSRDTRGANVLTF.

This clonotype was counted a few times. This chain connects TRBV4-2 to TRBJ2-6, with TRBD2 identical over 13 bases. The germline V gene encodes CDR1 LGHNA and CDR2 YNFKEQ. This CDR3 comprises 19 residues. V shed 6 bases, J shed 3 bases, and the junction held 11 bases outside the gene matches. In nucleotides, the CDR3 is TGTGCCAGCAGGCTGTTGGGGACTAGCGGGGTAGGTGGGGCCAACGTCCTGACTTTC. Its translation is CASRLLGTSGVGGANVLTF.

This clonotype has ten or more counts. The chain carries TRBV12-3 or TRBV12-4 and TRBJ2-7, with 8 bases identical to TRBD1. CDR3 length: 14 residues. The V and J ends lost 6 bases and 7 bases, in that order; junction bases with no gene match: 11. CDR3 coding DNA: TGTGCCAGCAGCCCTCGGACAGGGTCGGGTGAGCAGTACTTC. This translates into CASSPRTGSGEQYF.

This clonotype has a count of ten or more. The chain recombines TRBV9 with TRBJ2-3; D uncertain. The length of the CDR3 is 16 residues. Trimming removed 2 bases from V and 0 bases from J, with 13 bases in between. The V gene's germline CDR1 is SGDLS and CDR2 YYNGEE. The CDR3 DNA follows: TGTGCCAGCAGCGTTGGACCACTCGGGAGCACAGATACGCAGTATTTT. It encodes CASSVGPLGSTDTQYF.

This clonotype was seen more than once but under ten times. The J gene is TRBJ2-2, the V gene TRBV28, with a possible D match to TRBD2 (6 bases). Between the trimmed V and J ends, which lost 8 bases and 6 bases, there was a span of 19 bases. Germline CDR1 and CDR2: MDHEN and SYDVKM. The CDR3 spans 15 residues. Here the CDR3 DNA reads TGTGCCAGCCGGACCGGAGGGGAATTGGCCGGGGAGCTGTTTTTT. Translated: CASRTGGELAGELFF.

The CDR3 here is CSAHRGKGLAASSYNEQFF. As DNA, the CDR3 is TGCAGTGCTCATAGAGGTAAAGGACTAGCGGCGAGCTCCTACAATGAGCAGTTCTTC. The chain has TRBV20-1 and TRBJ2-1; 10 bases are shared with TRBD2. Trimming at V came to 5 bases and at J to 0 bases, leaving 16 bases not matched to a gene. The CDR3 spans 19 residues. Germline-derived CDR1 and CDR2 are DFQATT and SNEGSKA (reference sequence).

This clonotype appeared a few times. The V gene is TRBV9, the J gene TRBJ2-3, with 11 positions matching TRBD2. Per the germline V gene, CDR1 is SGDLS and CDR2 is YYNGEE. Trimming removed 4 bases from V and 1 base from J; junction bases left unmatched: 8. CDR3 length: 17 residues. The CDR3 sequence: CASSLTSGTGGTDTQYF. CDR3 nucleotides: TGTGCCAGCAGCTTGACTAGCGGGACCGGTGGCACAGATACGCAGTATTTT.

The rearrangement joins TRBV20-1 to TRBJ2-2, with TRBD2 identical over 7 bases. The trim removed 0 bases at V and 7 bases at J, leaving 8 bases unmatched. The CDR3 contains 15 residues. From germline, CDR1 is DFQATT and CDR2 SNEGSKA (reference sequence). The DNA of the CDR3 is TGCAGTGCTAGAGATCTTGCGGGAGTGAACGGGGAGCTGTTTTTT. Its translation: CSARDLAGVNGELFF.

This clonotype was observed a handful of times. This chain links TRBV27 with TRBJ2-7, with 12 bases identical to TRBD2. The CDR3 sequence is 17 residues long. The V segment lost 0 bases and the J segment 6 bases; nucleotides outside the gene matches: 9. CDR1 and CDR2 from the germline V gene are MNHEY and SMNVEV (reference sequence). CDR3 sequence reads: CASSLSLAGGPVFEQYF. In DNA form, the CDR3 reads TGTGCCAGCAGTTTATCGCTAGCGGGAGGGCCAGTTTTCGAGCAGTACTTC.

V usage is TRBV7-2 and J usage is TRBJ2-1; perhaps TRBD2 as D (7 bases). The CDR3 is 17 residues long. The germline V gene has CDR1 SGHTA and CDR2 FQGNSA. Trimming took 6 bases from V and 6 from J, leaving 24 bases between them. Here the CDR3 DNA reads TGTGCCAGCAGTCCGAATCCCGGGCGGGGGCGCGGCAATGAGCAGTTCTTC. Amino acid sequence: CASSPNPGRGRGNEQFF.

This clonotype was observed many times. The V and J genes are TRBV5-1 and TRBJ1-6; 8 positions agree with TRBD1. V was clipped by 4 bases and J by 5 bases; unmatched bases: 8. This CDR3 region has 16 residues. Per germline, CDR1 SGHRS and CDR2 YFSETQ. The CDR3 nucleotides read TGCGCCAGCAGCAGGACAGGGAACCAGAATAATTCACCCCTCCACTTT. Its protein is CASSRTGNQNNSPLHF.

This chain links TRBV4-1 with TRBJ2-1; D not certain. CDR1 is MGHRA, CDR2 YSYEKL, per germline. CDR3 size: 16 residues. V lost 4 bases to trimming and J lost 0 bases, with 13 bases between them. DNA for the CDR3: TGCGCCAGCAGCCGGGCCCCCTTAAGCTCCTACAATGAGCAGTTCTTC. Its translation: CASSRAPLSSYNEQFF.

This clonotype was observed at least ten times. The gene calls are TRBV5-1 and TRBJ1-1, with D possibly being TRBD1 (5 bases). Germline CDR1 reads SGHRS; CDR2 reads YFSETQ. The V and J ends lost 1 base and 1 base respectively, with 14 bases between them. The CDR3 is 16 amino acids. CDR3: CASSLTRDGQNTEAFF. The CDR3 DNA sequence: TGCGCCAGCAGCTTGACCAGGGACGGACAGAACACTGAAGCTTTCTTT. The full variable domain, in which reference TRBV5-1 and TRBJ1-1 provide the parts outside the CDR3, is KAGVTQTPRYLIKTRGQQVTLSCSPISGHRSVSWYQQTPGQGLQFLFEYFSETQRNKGNFPGRFSGRQFSNSRSEMNVSTLELGDSALYLCASSLTRDGQNTEAFFGQGTRLTVV.

This clonotype has ten or more counts. This chain uses TRBV5-1 with TRBJ2-3, with 9 bases fitting TRBD1. Per the germline V gene, CDR1 is SGHRS and CDR2 is YFSETQ. The CDR3 length is 14 residues. The ends lost 4 bases at V and 5 bases at J; junction bases unmatched: 5. CDR3 sequence reads: CASSPGQGKDTQYF. Here the CDR3 DNA reads TGCGCCAGCAGCCCGGGACAGGGAAAAGATACGCAGTATTTT. Based on the CDR3 plus reference TRBV5-1 and TRBJ2-3, the full variable domain is KAGVTQTPRYLIKTRGQQVTLSCSPISGHRSVSWYQQTPGQGLQFLFEYFSETQRNKGNFPGRFSGRQFSNSRSEMNVSTLELGDSALYLCASSPGQGKDTQYFGPGTRLTVL.

This clonotype was counted only a few times. This chain links TRBV2 with TRBJ1-6; D unclear. V was shortened by 8 bases and J by 4 bases, with 9 bases between the two germline ends. This CDR3 region has 13 residues. CDR1 SNHLY and CDR2 FYNNEI come from the germline V gene. DNA for the CDR3: TGTGCCAGCCACATAAGTTATAATTCACCCCTCCACTTT. Residues: CASHISYNSPLHF.

CDR3 nucleotide sequence: TGTGCCACCAGCCTAGGGCGGGGGGGCGACGAGCAGTACTTC. It specifies CATSLGRGGDEQYF. The rearrangement joins TRBV15 to TRBJ2-7; 9 bases line up with TRBD2. The CDR3 length is 14 residues. Germline V gene sequence: CDR1 LNHNV, CDR2 YYDKDF (reference sequence). Losses at the gene ends were 5 bases for V and 5 bases for J; bases not matched to a gene: 7.

This clonotype was seen a handful of times. The chain uses TRBV5-1 and TRBJ2-3; D not resolved. The CDR3 spans 15 residues. Germline lookup yields CDR1 SGHRS and CDR2 YFSETQ. V shed 4 bases and J shed 0 bases, with 12 bases lying between them. CDR3 loop: CASSIGPYSTDTQYF. CDR3 sequence (DNA): TGCGCCAGCAGCATCGGACCTTATAGCACAGATACGCAGTATTTT. Filled out from reference TRBV5-1 and TRBJ2-3, the complete variable domain reads KAGVTQTPRYLIKTRGQQVTLSCSPISGHRSVSWYQQTPGQGLQFLFEYFSETQRNKGNFPGRFSGRQFSNSRSEMNVSTLELGDSALYLCASSIGPYSTDTQYFGPGTRLTVL.

The chain carries TRBV28 and TRBJ2-1; 15 positions match TRBD2. The ends lost 5 bases at V and 9 bases at J; junction bases unmatched: 2. Germline V CDR1 and CDR2: MDHEN, SYDVKM. The CDR3 runs to 14 residues. CDR3 in amino acids: CASSGLAGGFEQFF. The CDR3 region has the DNA TGTGCCAGCAGTGGACTAGCGGGGGGGTTTGAGCAGTTCTTC. Full variable domain (rest looked up from reference TRBV28 and TRBJ2-1): DVKVTQSSRYLVKRTGEKVFLECVQDMDHENMFWYRQDPGLGLRLIYFSYDVKMKEKGDIPEGYSVSREKKERFSLILESASTNQTSMYLCASSGLAGGFEQFFGPGTRLTVL.

This clonotype was recorded at least ten times. The CDR3 spells CASSFQAVNTEAFF. In DNA, the CDR3 is TGCGCCAGCAGCTTTCAGGCAGTGAACACTGAAGCTTTCTTT. The rearrangement joins TRBV5-1 to TRBJ1-1; D remains ambiguous. Trimming stripped 2 bases from V and 0 bases from J, with 8 bases between. The CDR3 is made up of 14 amino acids. Germline V lookup: CDR1 SGHRS, CDR2 YFSETQ.

The CDR3 DNA follows: TGTGCCAGCAGCCTAGGATTGGGAGTCACTGAAGCTTTCTTT. Its translation is CASSLGLGVTEAFF. This chain connects TRBV2 to TRBJ1-1, with D unclear. This CDR3 spans 14 amino acids. The V end was cut by 6 bases, the J end by 4 bases, with 15 bases between. Germline CDR1 is SNHLY and CDR2 is FYNNEI.

The rearrangement joins TRBV20-1 to TRBJ1-2; the D is unclear. This CDR3 contains 12 residues. Germline V CDR1 and CDR2: DFQATT, SNEGSKA (reference sequence). Trimming cost V 2 bases and J 6 bases, with 10 bases left between them. The CDR3 bases are TGCAGTGCTAGAACAAAAGTGGATGGCTACACCTTC. Residues: CSARTKVDGYTF.

The chain uses TRBV10-3 and TRBJ2-7; 7 nucleotides line up with TRBD2. This CDR3 comprises 14 residues. CDR1 ENHRY and CDR2 SYGVKD come from the germline V gene. V shed 6 bases, J shed 2 bases, and the junction held 7 bases outside the gene matches. DNA for the CDR3: TGTGCCATCAGCCCTGGACTAGGGGCCTACGAGCAGTACTTC. It translates to CAISPGLGAYEQYF.